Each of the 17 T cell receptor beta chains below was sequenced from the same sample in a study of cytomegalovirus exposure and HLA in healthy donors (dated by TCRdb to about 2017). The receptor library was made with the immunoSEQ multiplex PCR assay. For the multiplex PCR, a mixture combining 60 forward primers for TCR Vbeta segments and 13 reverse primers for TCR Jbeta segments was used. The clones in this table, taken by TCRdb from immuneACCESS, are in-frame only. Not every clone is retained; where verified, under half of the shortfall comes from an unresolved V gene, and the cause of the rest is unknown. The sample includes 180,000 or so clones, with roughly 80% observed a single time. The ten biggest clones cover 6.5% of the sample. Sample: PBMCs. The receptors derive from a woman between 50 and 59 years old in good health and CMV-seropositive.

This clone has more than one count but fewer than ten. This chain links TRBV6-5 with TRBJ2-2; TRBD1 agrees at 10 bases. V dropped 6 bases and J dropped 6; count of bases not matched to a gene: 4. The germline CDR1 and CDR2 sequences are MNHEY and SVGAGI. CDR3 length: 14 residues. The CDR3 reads CASSRQGAPGELFF. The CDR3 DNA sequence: TGTGCCAGCAGCCGACAGGGGGCCCCCGGGGAGCTGTTTTTT.

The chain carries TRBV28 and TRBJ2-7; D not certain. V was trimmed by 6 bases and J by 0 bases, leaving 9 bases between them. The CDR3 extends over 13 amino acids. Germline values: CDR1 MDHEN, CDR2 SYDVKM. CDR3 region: CASRSHSSYEQYF. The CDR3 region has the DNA TGTGCCAGCAGATCCCACAGCTCCTACGAGCAGTACTTC.

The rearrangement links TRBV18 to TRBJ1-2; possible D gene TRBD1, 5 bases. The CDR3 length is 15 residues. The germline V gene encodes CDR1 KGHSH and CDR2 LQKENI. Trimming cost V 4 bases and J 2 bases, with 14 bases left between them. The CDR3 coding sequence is TGTGCCAGCTCACTAGGGGCAGGGATGAACTATGGCTACACCTTC. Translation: CASSLGAGMNYGYTF.

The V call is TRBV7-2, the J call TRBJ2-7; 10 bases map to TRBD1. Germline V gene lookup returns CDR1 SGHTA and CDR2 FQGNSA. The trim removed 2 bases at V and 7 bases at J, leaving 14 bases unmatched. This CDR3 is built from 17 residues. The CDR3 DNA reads TGTGCCAGCAGCTTAAACGCCTTCATGGGACAGGGGCTTGAGCAGTACTTC. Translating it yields CASSLNAFMGQGLEQYF. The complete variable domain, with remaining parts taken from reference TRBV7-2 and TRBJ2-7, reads GAGVSQSPSNKVTEKGKDVELRCDPISGHTALYWYRQSLGQGLEFLIYFQGNSAPDKSGLPSDRFSAERTGGSVSTLTIQRTQQEDSAVYLCASSLNAFMGQGLEQYFGPGTRLTVT.

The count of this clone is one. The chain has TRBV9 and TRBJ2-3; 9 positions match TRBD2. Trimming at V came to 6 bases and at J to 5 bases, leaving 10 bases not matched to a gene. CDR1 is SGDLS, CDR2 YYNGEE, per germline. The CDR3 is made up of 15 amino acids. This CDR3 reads CASTTSGGPVDTQYF. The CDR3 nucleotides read TGTGCCAGCACGACTAGCGGAGGGCCGGTAGATACGCAGTATTTT. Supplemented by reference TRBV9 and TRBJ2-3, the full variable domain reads DSGVTQTPKHLITATGQRVTLRCSPRSGDLSVYWYQQSLDQGLQFLIQYYNGEERAKGNILERFSAQQFPDLHSELNLSSLELGDSALYFCASTTSGGPVDTQYFGPGTRLTVL.

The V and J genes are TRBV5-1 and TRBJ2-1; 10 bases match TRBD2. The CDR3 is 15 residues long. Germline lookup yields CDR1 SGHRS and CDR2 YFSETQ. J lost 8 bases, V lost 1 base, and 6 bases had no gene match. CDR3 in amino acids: CASSLPLAGVDEQFF. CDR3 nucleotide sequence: TGCGCCAGCAGCTTGCCCCTAGCGGGAGTTGATGAGCAGTTCTTC.

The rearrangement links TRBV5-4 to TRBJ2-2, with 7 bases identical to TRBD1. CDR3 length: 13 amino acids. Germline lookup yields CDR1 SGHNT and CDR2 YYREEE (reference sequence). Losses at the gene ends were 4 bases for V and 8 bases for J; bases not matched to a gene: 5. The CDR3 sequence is CASSQQGPGELFF. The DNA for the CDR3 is TGTGCCAGCAGCCAACAGGGGCCGGGGGAGCTGTTTTTT.

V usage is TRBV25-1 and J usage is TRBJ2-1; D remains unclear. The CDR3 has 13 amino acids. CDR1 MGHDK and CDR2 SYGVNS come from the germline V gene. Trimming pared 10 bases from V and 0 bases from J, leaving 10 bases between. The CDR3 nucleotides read TGTGCCACCATGCGGAGCTCCTACAATGAGCAGTTCTTC. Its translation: CATMRSSYNEQFF.

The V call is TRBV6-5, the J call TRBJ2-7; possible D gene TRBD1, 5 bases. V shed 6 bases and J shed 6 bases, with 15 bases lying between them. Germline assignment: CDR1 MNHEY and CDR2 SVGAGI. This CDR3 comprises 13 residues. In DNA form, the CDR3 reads TGTGCCAGCAGCCGTAGTCCAGGGTCCGAGCAGTACTTC. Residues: CASSRSPGSEQYF.

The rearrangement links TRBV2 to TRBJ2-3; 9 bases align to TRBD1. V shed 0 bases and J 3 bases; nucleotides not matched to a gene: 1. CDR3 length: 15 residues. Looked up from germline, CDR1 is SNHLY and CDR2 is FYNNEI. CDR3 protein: CASSEATGGTDTQYF. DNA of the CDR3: TGTGCCAGCAGTGAAGCGACAGGGGGAACAGATACGCAGTATTTT.

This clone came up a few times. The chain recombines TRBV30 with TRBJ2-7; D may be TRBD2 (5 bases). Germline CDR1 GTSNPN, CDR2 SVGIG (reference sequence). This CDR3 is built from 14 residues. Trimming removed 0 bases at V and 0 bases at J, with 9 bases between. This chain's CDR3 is CAWSVTSGSYEQYF. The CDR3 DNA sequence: TGTGCCTGGAGTGTGACCAGCGGCTCCTACGAGCAGTACTTC.

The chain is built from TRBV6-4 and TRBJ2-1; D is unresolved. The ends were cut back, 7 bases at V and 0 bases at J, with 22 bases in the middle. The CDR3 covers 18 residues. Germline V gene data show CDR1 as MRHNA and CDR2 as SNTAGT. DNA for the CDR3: TGTGCCAGCACCCAACGTAATCTACCGTTTCACTCCTACAATGAGCAGTTCTTC. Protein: CASTQRNLPFHSYNEQFF.

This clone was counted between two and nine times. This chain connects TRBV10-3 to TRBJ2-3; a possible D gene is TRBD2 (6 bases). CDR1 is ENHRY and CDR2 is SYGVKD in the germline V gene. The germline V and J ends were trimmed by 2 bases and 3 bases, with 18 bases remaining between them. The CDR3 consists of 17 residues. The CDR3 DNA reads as TGTGCCATCAGTGAGCCGCCGCAGGGAGGTATGACAGATACGCAGTATTTT. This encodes CAISEPPQGGMTDTQYF.

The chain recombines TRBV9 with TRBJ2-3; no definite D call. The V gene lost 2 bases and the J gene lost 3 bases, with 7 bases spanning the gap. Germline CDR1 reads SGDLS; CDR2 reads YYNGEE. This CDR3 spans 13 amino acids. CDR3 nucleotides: TGTGCCAGCAGCGTTCCCGGGACAGATACGCAGTATTTT. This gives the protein CASSVPGTDTQYF.

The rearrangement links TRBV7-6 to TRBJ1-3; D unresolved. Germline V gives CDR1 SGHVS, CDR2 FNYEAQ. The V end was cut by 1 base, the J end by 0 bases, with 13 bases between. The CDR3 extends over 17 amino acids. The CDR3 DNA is TGTGCCAGCAGCTTAGGTCCGGGAATGGGCTCTGGAAACACCATATATTTT. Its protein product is CASSLGPGMGSGNTIYF.

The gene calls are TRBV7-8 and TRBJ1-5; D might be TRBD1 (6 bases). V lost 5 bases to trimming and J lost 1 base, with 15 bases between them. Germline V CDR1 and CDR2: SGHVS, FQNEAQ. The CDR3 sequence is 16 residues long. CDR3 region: CASSQGRGGSNQPQHF. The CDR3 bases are TGTGCCAGCAGCCAGGGGCGGGGGGGGAGCAATCAGCCCCAGCATTTT.

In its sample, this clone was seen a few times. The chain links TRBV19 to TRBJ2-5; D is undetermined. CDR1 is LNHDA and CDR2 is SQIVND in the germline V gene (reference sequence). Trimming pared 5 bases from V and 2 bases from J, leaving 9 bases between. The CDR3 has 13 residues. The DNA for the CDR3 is TGTGCCAGTAGTCAGGATCTACAAGAGACCCAGTACTTC. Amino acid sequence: CASSQDLQETQYF.